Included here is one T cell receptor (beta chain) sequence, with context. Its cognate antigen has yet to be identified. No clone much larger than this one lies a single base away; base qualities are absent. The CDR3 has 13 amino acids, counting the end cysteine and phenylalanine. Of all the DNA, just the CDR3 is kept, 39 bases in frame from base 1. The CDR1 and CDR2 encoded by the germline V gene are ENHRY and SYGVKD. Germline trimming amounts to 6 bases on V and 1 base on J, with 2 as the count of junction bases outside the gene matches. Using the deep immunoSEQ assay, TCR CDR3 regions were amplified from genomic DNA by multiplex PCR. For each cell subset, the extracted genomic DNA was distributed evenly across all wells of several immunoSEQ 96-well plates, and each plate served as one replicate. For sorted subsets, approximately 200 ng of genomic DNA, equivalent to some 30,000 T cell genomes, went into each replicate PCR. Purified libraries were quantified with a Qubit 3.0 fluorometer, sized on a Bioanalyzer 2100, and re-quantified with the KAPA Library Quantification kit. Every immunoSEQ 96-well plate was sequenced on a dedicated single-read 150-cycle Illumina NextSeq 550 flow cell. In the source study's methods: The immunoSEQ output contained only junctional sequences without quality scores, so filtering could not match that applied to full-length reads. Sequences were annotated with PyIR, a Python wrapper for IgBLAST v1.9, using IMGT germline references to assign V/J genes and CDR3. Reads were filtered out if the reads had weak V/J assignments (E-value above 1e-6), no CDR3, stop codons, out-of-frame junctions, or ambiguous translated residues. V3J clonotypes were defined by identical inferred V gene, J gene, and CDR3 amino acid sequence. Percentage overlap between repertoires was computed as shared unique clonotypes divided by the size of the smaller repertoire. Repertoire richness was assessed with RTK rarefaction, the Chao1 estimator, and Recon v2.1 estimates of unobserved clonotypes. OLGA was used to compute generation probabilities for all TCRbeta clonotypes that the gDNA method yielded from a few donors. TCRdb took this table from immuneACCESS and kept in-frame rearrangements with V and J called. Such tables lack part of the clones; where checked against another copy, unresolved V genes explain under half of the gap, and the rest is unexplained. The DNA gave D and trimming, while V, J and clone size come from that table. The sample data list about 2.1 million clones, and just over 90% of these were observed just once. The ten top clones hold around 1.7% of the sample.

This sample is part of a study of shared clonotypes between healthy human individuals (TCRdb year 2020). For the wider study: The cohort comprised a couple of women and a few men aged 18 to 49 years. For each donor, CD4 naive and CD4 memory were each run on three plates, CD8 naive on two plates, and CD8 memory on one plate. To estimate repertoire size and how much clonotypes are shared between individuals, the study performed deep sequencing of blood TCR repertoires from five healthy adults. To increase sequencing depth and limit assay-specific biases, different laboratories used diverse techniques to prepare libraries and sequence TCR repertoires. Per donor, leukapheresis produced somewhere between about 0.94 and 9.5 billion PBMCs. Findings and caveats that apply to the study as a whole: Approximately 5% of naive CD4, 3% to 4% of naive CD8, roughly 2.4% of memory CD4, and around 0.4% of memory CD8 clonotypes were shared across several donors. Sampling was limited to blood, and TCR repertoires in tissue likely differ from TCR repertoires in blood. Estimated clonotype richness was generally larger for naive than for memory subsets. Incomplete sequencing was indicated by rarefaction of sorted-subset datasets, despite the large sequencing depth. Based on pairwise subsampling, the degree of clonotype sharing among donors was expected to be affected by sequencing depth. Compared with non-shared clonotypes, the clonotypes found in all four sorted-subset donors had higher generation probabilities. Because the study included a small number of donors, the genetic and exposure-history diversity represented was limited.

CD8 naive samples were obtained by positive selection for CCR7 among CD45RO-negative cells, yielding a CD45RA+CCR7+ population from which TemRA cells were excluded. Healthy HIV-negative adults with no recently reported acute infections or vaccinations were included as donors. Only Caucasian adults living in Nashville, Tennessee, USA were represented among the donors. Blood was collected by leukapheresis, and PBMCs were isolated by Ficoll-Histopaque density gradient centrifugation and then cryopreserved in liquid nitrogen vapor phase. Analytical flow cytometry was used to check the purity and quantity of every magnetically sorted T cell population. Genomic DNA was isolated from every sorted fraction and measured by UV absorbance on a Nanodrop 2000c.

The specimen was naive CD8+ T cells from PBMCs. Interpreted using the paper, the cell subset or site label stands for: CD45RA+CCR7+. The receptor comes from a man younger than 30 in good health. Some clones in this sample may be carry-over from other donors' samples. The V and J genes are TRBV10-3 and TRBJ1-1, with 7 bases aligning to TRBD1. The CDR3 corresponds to CAIRDRTNTEAFF. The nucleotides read TGTGCCATCAGGGACAGGACGAACACTGAAGCTTTCTTT.